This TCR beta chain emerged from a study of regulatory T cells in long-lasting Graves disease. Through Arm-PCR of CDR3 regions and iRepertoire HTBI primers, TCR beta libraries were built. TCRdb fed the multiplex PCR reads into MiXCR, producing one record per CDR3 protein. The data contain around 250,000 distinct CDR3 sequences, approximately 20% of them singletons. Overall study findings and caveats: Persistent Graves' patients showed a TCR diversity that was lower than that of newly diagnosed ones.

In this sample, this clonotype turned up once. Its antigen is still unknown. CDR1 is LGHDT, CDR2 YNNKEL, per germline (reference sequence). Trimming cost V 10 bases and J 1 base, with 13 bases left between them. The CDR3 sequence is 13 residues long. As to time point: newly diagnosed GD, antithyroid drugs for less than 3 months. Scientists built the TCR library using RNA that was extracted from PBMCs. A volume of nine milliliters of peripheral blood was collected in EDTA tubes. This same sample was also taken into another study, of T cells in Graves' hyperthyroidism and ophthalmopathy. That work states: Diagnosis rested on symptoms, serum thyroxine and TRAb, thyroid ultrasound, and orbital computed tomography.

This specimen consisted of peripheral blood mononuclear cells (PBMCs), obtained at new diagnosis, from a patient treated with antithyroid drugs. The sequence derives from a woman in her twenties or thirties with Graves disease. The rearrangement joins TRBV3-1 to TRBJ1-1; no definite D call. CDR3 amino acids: CATISASNTEAFF. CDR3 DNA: TGTGCCACTATCTCTGCGTCGAACACTGAAGCTTTCTTT.